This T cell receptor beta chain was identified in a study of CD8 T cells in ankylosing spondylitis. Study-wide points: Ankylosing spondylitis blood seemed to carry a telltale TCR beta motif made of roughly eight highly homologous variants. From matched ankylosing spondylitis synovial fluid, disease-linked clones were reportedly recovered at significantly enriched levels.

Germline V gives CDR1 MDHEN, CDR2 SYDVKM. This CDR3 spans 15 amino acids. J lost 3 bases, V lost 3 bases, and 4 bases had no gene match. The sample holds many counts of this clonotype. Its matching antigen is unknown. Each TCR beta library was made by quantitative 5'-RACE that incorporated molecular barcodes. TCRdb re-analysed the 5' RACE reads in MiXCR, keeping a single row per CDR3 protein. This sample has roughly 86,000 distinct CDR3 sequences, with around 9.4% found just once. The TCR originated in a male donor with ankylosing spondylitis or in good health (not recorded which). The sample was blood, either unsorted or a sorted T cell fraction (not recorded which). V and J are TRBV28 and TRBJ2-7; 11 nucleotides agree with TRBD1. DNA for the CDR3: TGTGCCAGCAGTTTGTCGGGACAGGGGGTCTACGAGCAGTACTTC. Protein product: CASSLSGQGVYEQYF.